This T cell receptor beta chain was captured by sequencing in a study of shared clonotypes between healthy human individuals. Study-level background: CD4 naive cells filled three plates per donor, CD4 memory three, CD8 naive two and CD8 memory one.

Generated by immunoSEQ multiplex PCR, the TCRdb table keeps only in-frame clones and is missing some. Here the sample spans millions of clones, roughly 95% being singletons. The V and J ends lost 5 bases and 5 bases, in that order; junction bases with no gene match: 8. Germline-derived CDR1 and CDR2 are LNHDA and SQIVND (reference sequence). CDR3 length: 15 residues. Caucasian adults living in Nashville, Tennessee, provided all samples. This TCR was sampled from a young man in good health. Sequencing was performed on naive CD4+ T cells sorted from blood. Subset described: CD45RA+ positively selected. V usage is TRBV19 and J usage is TRBJ2-3, with 9 bases identical to TRBD1. CDR3 DNA sequence: TGTGCCAGTAGTCCACAGGGGGCGATAGGAGATACGCAGTATTTT. As protein: CASSPQGAIGDTQYF.